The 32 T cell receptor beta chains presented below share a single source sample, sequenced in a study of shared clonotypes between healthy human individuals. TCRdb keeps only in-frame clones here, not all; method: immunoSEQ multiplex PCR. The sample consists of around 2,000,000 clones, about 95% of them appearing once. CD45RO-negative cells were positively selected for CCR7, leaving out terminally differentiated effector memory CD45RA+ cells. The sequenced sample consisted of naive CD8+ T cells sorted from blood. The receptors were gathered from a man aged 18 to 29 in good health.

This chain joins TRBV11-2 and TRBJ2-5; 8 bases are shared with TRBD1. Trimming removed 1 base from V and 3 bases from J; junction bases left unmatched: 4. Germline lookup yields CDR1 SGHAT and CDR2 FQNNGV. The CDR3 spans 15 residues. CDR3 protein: CASSLGTGWEETQYF. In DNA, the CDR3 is TGTGCCAGCAGCTTAGGGACAGGGTGGGAAGAGACCCAGTACTTC. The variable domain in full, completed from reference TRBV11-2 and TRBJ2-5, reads EAGVAQSPRYKIIEKRQSVAFWCNPISGHATLYWYQQILGQGPKLLIQFQNNGVVDDSQLPKDRFSAERLKGVDSTLKIQPAKLEDSAVYLCASSLGTGWEETQYFGPGTRLLVL.

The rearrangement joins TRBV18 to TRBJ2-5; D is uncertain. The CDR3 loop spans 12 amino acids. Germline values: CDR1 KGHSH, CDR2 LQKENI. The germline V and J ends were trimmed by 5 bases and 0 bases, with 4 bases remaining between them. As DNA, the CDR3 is TGTGCCAGCTCAACCTACCAAGAGACCCAGTACTTC. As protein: CASSTYQETQYF.

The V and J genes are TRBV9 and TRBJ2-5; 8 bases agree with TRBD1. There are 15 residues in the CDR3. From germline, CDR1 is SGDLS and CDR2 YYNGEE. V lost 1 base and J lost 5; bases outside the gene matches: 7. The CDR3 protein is CASSVRQGALETQYF. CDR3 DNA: TGTGCCAGCAGCGTAAGGCAGGGGGCTCTGGAGACCCAGTACTTC.

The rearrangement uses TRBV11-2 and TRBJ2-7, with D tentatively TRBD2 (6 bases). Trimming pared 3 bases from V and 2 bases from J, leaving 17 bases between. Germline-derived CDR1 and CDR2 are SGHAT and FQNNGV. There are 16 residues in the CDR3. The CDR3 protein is CASSFLSGGAAYEQYF. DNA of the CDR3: TGTGCCAGCAGCTTTCTTAGTGGCGGGGCAGCCTACGAGCAGTACTTC. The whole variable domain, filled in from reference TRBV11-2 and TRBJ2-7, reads EAGVAQSPRYKIIEKRQSVAFWCNPISGHATLYWYQQILGQGPKLLIQFQNNGVVDDSQLPKDRFSAERLKGVDSTLKIQPAKLEDSAVYLCASSFLSGGAAYEQYFGPGTRLTVT.

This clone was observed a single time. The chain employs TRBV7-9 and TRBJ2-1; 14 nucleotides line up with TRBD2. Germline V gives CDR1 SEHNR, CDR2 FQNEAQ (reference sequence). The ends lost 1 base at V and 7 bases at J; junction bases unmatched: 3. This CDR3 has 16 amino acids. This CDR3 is CASSLGLAGGPNEQFF. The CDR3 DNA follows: TGTGCCAGCAGCTTAGGACTAGCGGGAGGGCCAAATGAGCAGTTCTTC. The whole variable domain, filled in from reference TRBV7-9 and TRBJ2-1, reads DTGVSQNPRHKITKRGQNVTFRCDPISEHNRLYWYRQTLGQGPEFLTYFQNEAQLEKSRLLSDRFSAERPKGSFSTLEIQRTEQGDSAMYLCASSLGLAGGPNEQFFGPGTRLTVL.

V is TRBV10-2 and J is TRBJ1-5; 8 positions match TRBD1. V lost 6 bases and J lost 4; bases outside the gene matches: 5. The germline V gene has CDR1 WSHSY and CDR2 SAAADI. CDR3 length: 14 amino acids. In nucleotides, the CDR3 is TGCGCCAGCAGCTCAGGGGGCCCTAATCAGCCCCAGCATTTT. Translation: CASSSGGPNQPQHF.

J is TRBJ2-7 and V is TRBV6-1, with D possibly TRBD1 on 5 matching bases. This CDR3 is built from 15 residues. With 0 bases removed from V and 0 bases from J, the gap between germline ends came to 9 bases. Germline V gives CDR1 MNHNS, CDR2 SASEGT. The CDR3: CASSEAPGISYEQYF. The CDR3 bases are TGTGCCAGCAGTGAAGCCCCAGGGATCTCCTACGAGCAGTACTTC.

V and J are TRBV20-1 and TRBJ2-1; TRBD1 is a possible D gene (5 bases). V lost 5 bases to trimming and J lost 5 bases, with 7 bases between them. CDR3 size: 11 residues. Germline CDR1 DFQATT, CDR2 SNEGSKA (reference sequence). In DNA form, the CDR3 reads TGCAGTGCTGACAGAAACAATGAGCAGTTCTTC. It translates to CSADRNNEQFF.

DNA for the CDR3: TGTGCCAGCAAAGTAAAGTACTTC. This encodes CASKVKYF. The chain couples TRBV27 to TRBJ2-7, with no clear D. Germline CDR1 MNHEY, CDR2 SMNVEV (reference sequence). The CDR3 covers 8 residues. The ends were cut back, 7 bases at V and 11 bases at J, with 6 bases in the middle.

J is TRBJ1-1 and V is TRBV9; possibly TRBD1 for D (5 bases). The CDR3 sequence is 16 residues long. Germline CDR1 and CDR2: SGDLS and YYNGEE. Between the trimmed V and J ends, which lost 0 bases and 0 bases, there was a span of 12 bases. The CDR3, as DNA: TGTGCCAGCAGCGTAGGTGGGACGAACATGAACACTGAAGCTTTCTTT. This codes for CASSVGGTNMNTEAFF. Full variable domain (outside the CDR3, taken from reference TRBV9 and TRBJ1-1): DSGVTQTPKHLITATGQRVTLRCSPRSGDLSVYWYQQSLDQGLQFLIQYYNGEERAKGNILERFSAQQFPDLHSELNLSSLELGDSALYFCASSVGGTNMNTEAFFGQGTRLTVV.

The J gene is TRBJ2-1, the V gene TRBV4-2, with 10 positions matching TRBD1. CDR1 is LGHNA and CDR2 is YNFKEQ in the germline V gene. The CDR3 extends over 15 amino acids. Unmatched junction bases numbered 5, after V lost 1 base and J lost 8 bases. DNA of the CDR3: TGTGCCAGCAGCCAAGTGGGGACAGGGGAGGATGAGCAGTTCTTC. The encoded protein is CASSQVGTGEDEQFF.

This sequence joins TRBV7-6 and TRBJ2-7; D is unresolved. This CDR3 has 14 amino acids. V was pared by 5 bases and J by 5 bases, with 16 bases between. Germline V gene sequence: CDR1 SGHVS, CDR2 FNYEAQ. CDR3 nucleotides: TGTGCCAGCAGCCCCTCAGGCCTCCCCCACGAGCAGTACTTC. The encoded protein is CASSPSGLPHEQYF.

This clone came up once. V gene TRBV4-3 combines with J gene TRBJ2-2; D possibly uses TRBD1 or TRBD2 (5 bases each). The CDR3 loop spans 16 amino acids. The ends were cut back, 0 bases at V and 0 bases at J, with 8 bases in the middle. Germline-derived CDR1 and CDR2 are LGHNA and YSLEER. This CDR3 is CASSQEEGPNTGELFF. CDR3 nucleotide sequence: TGCGCCAGCAGCCAAGAAGAGGGACCGAACACCGGGGAGCTGTTTTTT.

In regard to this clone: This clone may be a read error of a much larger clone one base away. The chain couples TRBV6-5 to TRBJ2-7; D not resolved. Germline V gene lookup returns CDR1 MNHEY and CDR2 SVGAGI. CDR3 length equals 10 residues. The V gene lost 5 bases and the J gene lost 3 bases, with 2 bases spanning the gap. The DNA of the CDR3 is TGTGCCAGCAGTGGCTACGAGCAGTACTTC. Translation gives CASSGYEQYF.

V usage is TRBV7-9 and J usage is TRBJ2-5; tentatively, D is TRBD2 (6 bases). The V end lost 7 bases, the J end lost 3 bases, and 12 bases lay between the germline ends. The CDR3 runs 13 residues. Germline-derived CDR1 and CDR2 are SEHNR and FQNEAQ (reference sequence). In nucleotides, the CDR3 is TGTGCCAGCACCCCGGGGGTGGAAGAGACCCAGTACTTC. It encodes CASTPGVEETQYF. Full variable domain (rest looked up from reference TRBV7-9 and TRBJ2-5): DTGVSQNPRHKITKRGQNVTFRCDPISEHNRLYWYRQTLGQGPEFLTYFQNEAQLEKSRLLSDRFSAERPKGSFSTLEIQRTEQGDSAMYLCASTPGVEETQYFGPGTRLLVL.

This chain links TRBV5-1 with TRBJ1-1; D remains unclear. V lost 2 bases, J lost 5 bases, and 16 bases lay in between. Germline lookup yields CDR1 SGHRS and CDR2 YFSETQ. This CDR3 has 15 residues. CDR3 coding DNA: TGCGCCAGCAGCTTTTCTGTGGCCCGAGGGACTGAAGCTTTCTTT. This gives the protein CASSFSVARGTEAFF.

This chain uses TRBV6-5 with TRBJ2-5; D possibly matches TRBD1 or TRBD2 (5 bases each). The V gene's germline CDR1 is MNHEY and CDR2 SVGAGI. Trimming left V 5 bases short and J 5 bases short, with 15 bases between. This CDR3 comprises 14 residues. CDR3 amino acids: CASSVGTGLETQYF. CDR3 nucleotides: TGTGCCAGCAGTGTGGGGACGGGTTTGGAGACCCAGTACTTC.

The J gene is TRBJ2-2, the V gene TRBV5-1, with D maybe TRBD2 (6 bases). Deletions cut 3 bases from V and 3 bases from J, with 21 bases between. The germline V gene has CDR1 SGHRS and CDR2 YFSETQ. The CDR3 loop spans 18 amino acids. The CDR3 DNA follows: TGCGCCAGCAGCTCCCGGGCCTTGGAGGGATGGGACACCGGGGAGCTGTTTTTT. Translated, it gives CASSSRALEGWDTGELFF.

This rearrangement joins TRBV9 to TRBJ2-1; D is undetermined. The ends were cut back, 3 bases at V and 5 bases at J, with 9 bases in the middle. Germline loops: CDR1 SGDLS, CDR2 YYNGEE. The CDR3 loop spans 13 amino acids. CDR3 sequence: CASSEHGNNEQFF. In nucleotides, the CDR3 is TGTGCCAGCAGCGAACACGGAAACAATGAGCAGTTCTTC. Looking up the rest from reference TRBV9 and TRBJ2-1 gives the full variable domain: DSGVTQTPKHLITATGQRVTLRCSPRSGDLSVYWYQQSLDQGLQFLIQYYNGEERAKGNILERFSAQQFPDLHSELNLSSLELGDSALYFCASSEHGNNEQFFGPGTRLTVL.

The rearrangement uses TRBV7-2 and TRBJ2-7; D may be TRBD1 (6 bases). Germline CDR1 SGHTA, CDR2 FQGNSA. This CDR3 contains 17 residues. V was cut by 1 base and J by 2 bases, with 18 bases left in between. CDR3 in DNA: TGTGCCAGCAGCTTAGGTAGACAGGCGACCACTACCTACGAGCAGTACTTC. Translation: CASSLGRQATTTYEQYF.

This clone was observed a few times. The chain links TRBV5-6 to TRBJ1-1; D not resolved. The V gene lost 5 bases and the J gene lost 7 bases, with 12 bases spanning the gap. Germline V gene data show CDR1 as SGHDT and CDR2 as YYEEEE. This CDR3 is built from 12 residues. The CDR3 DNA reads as TGTGCCAGCAGTTTGATCCCAGATGAAGCTTTCTTT. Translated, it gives CASSLIPDEAFF. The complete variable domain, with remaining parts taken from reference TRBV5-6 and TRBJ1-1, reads DAGVTQSPTHLIKTRGQQVTLRCSPKSGHDTVSWYQQALGQGPQFIFQYYEEEERQRGNFPDRFSGHQFPNYSSELNVNALLLGDSALYLCASSLIPDEAFFGQGTRLTVV.

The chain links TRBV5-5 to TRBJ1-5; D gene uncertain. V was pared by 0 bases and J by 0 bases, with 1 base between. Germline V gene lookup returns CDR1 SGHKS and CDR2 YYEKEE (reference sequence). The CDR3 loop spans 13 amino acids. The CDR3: CASSLVSNQPQHF. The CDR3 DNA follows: TGTGCCAGCAGCTTGGTTAGCAATCAGCCCCAGCATTTT.

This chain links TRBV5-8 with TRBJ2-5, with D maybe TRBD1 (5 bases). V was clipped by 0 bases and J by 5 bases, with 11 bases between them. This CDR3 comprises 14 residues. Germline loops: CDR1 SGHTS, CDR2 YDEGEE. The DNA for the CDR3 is TGTGCCAGCAGCTTGGCAGCAGGGCAGGAGACCCAGTACTTC. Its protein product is CASSLAAGQETQYF. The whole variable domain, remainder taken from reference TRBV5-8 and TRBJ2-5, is EAGVTQSPTHLIKTRGQQATLRCSPISGHTSVYWYQQALGLGLQFLLWYDEGEERNRGNFPPRFSGRQFPNYSSELNVNALELEDSALYLCASSLAAGQETQYFGPGTRLLVL.

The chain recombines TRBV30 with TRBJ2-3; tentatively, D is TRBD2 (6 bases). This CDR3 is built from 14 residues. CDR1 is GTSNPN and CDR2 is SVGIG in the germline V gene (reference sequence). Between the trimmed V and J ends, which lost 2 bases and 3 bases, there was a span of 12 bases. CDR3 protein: CAWSILARTDTQYF. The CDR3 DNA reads TGTGCCTGGAGTATCCTAGCGAGAACAGATACGCAGTATTTT.

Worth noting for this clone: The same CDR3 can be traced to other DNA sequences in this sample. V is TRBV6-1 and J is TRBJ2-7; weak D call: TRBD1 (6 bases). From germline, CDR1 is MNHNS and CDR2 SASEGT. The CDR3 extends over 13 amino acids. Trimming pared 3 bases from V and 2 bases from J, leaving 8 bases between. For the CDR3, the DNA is TGTGCCAGCAGTGAGGGACAACCCTACGAGCAGTACTTC. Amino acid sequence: CASSEGQPYEQYF.

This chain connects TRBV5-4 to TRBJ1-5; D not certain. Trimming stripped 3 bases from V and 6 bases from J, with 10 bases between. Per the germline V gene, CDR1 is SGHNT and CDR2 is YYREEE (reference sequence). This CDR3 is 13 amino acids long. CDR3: CASSSDQAQPQHF. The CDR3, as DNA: TGTGCCAGCAGCTCGGATCAGGCTCAGCCCCAGCATTTT.

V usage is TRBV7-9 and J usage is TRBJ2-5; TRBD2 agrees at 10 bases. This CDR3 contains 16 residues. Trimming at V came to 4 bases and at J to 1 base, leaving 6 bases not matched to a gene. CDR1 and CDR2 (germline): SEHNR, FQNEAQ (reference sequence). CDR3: CASSYVTSGIQETQYF. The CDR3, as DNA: TGTGCCAGCAGCTACGTCACTAGCGGGATCCAAGAGACCCAGTACTTC.

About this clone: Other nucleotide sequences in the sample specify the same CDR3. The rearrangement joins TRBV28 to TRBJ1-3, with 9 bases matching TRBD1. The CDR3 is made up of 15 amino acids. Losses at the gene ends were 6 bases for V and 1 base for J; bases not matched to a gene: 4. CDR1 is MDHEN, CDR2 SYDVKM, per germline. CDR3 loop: CASSPDRGSGNTIYF. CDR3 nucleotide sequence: TGTGCCAGCAGCCCGGACAGGGGTTCTGGAAACACCATATATTTT.

As DNA, the CDR3 is TGTGCCAGCAGCCCCCGCAGGACAGGGCCGTCCAATGAGCAGTTCTTC. Translation: CASSPRRTGPSNEQFF. The rearrangement uses TRBV7-9 and TRBJ2-1; 8 nucleotides match TRBD1. The CDR3 extends over 16 amino acids. V trimming: 5 bases; J trimming: 6 bases; junction bases outside the gene matches: 12. CDR1 is SEHNR and CDR2 is FQNEAQ in the germline V gene (reference sequence). Drawing the rest from reference TRBV7-9 and TRBJ2-1, the complete variable domain is DTGVSQNPRHKITKRGQNVTFRCDPISEHNRLYWYRQTLGQGPEFLTYFQNEAQLEKSRLLSDRFSAERPKGSFSTLEIQRTEQGDSAMYLCASSPRRTGPSNEQFFGPGTRLTVL.

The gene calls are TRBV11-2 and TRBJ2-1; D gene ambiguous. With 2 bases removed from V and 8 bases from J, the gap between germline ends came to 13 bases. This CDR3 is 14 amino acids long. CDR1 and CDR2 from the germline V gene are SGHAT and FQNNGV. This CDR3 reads CASSLPWGRDEQFF. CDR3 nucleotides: TGTGCCAGCAGCTTACCGTGGGGAAGGGATGAGCAGTTCTTC.

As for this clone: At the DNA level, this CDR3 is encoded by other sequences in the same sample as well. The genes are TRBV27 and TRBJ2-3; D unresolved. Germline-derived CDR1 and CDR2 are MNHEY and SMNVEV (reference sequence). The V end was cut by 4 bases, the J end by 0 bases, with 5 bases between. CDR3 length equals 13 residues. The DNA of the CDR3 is TGTGCCAGCAGTTACGGAAGCACAGATACGCAGTATTTT. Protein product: CASSYGSTDTQYF.

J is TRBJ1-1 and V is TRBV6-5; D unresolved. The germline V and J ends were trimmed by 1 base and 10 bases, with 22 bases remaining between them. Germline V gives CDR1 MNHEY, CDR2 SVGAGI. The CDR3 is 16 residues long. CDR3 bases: TGTGCCAGCAGTTACTTCCCCGGTACATTCGCGGTTGTAGCTTTCTTT. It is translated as CASSYFPGTFAVVAFF.